The sequence of this TCR beta chain was determined in a study of cytomegalovirus exposure and HLA in healthy donors. Whole-study results and caveats: Whilst most TCR sequences proved rare, a subset of public TCRs occurred across many donors. The likely origin of a cluster of highly shared sequence variants was a sequencing artifact. V- and J-gene trimming of TCR beta was linked (in a later analysis) to a missense DCLRE1C variant.

The primer mix had 60 Vbeta and 13 Jbeta primers. Sequenced by immunoSEQ multiplex PCR; TCRdb stores in-frame clones only, minus some. Here the sample spans under 150,000 clones, 70% to 85% being singletons. The CDR3 has 16 amino acids. The germline CDR1 and CDR2 sequences are LNHNV and YYDKDF (reference sequence). The ends lost 1 base at V and 5 bases at J; junction bases unmatched: 7. This clone was seen only once. Its antigen remains unknown. The clonotype was recovered from a woman aged 18-29 years in good health and CMV-seronegative. The chain joins TRBV15 to TRBJ2-2; 7 positions match TRBD1. Sequenced material: PBMCs. As DNA, the CDR3 is TGTGCCACCAGCAGAGGGACAGGTTACAGGACCGGGGAGCTGTTTTTT. Its translation: CATSRGTGYRTGELFF.